This is a list of T cell receptor beta chains from one sample in a study of cytomegalovirus exposure and HLA in healthy donors. Here immunoSEQ multiplex PCR was the method, and the copy in TCRdb shows in-frame clones only, minus some. The data show fewer than 120,000 clones, with 86% seen just once and around 2% held by the top ten. Source material: PBMCs. Receptors were obtained from a man aged 40-49 years in good health and CMV-seronegative. Both conserved end residues are trimmed from each CDR3. The D gene is left open where the match is weak.

TRBJ1-2 | - | TRBV4-2 | ASSQAPVTGTGGYT
TRBJ1-6 | - | TRBV6-1 | ASLRAGEVSPLH
TRBJ1-6 | - | TRBV11-2 | ASRSDRDSPLH
TRBJ1-6 | - | TRBV25-1 | ASSPTSISPLH
TRBJ1-3 | - | TRBV2 | ASSGPLGGLGNTIY
TRBJ1-1 | TRBD1 | TRBV7-6 | ASSQGVNTEAF
TRBJ2-3 | TRBD2 | TRBV6-4 | ASSQSSGGTDTQY
TRBJ1-3 | - | TRBV14 | ASSPTVDSSGNTIY
TRBJ2-5 | - | TRBV21-1 | ARYKRFGLAGGFEETQY
TRBJ1-2 | - | TRBV5-6 | ASSSPGREGYGYT
TRBJ2-7 | TRBD1 | TRBV6-1 | ASSEYGDRRYEQY
TRBJ2-1 | TRBD1 | TRBV5-1 | ASSLEGARGEQF
TRBJ1-1 | - | TRBV30 | AWSPWNTEAF
TRBJ1-3 | - | TRBV7-2 | ASSLREGTISGNTIY
TRBJ2-7 | TRBD1 | TRBV11-2 | ASSLGVPGQGVYEQY
TRBJ1-1 | - | TRBV5-6 | ASSHRGNTEAF
TRBJ1-1 | - | TRBV30 | AWTTENTEAF
TRBJ1-5 | - | TRBV19 | ASSIVGGNSNQPQH
TRBJ2-1 | - | TRBV5-1 | ASSVNRNEQF
TRBJ1-4 | - | TRBV4-1 | ASSRAAGSINEKLF
TRBJ1-3 | - | TRBV28 | ASSTPGKGGNTIY
TRBJ1-5 | TRBD1 | TRBV6-4 | ASPWTGRYGNQPQH
TRBJ1-2 | - | TRBV9 | ASSVAAQGHSYT
TRBJ1-6 | TRBD1 | TRBV27 | ASSIGTGNSPLH
TRBJ1-2 | TRBD1 | TRBV25-1 | ASKESGQNYGYT
TRBJ2-5 | - | TRBV27 | ASSPRSAGAQETQY
TRBJ1-2 | - | TRBV28 | ASRPTGNYGYT
TRBJ2-2 | - | TRBV6-1 | ASSEAQVTTGELF
TRBJ1-5 | - | TRBV6-1 | ASSEVASNQPQH
TRBJ2-1 | TRBD1 | TRBV4-1 | ASSQDWGDRGHNEQF
TRBJ1-6 | TRBD1 | TRBV5-1 | ASSLDRGYNSPLH